A selection of T cell receptor beta chains follows, all from one sample in a study of Graves' ophthalmopathy and Graves' hyperthyroidism. A single record per CDR3 protein comes from TCRdb applying MiXCR to the multiplex PCR reads. Of 650,000 to 900,000 distinct CDR3 sequences listed, around 40% are singletons. The sample comprised peripheral blood. Receptors originate from an adult man with Graves' ophthalmopathy. Each CDR3 is given with its conserved first and last residue. D genes are given only for firm matches. For some rows the clone size is stated as once, few or many, or as a class when expanded; others skip it.

TRBJ2-2	TRBD1	few	TRBV2	CASRRGRGNTGELFF	TGTGCCAGCAGGAGGGGGCGCGGGAACACCGGGGAGCTGTTTTTT
TRBJ2-5	.	.	TRBV29-1	CSVPLYPPETQYF	TGCAGCGTACCACTCTACCCGCCAGAGACCCAGTACTTC
TRBJ1-5	TRBD1	.	TRBV5-1	CASSFEDRNQPQHF	TGCGCCAGCAGCTTCGAGGACAGGAATCAGCCCCAGCATTTT
TRBJ2-7	TRBD1	.	TRBV11-2	CASSLTRQGYSHEQYF	TGTGCCAGCAGCTTAACCCGACAGGGATATTCCCACGAGCAGTACTTC
TRBJ1-3	TRBD1	.	TRBV12-3/TRBV12-4	CASRRTGGIDTIYF	TGTGCCAGCAGGAGGACAGGGGGCATCGACACCATATATTTT
TRBJ1-5	.	many	TRBV29-1	CSVVLSGLSNQPQHF	TGCAGCGTTGTCCTCTCCGGGCTTAGCAATCAGCCCCAGCATTTT
TRBJ1-1	TRBD1	.	TRBV15	CASSLSGGWAEAFF	TGTGCCAGCAGTCTCTCAGGGGGTTGGGCTGAAGCTTTCTTT
TRBJ2-5	TRBD2	.	TRBV24-1	CATSDPGTSGRYQETQYF	TGTGCCACCAGTGACCCCGGGACTAGCGGGAGGTACCAAGAGACCCAGTACTTC
TRBJ2-7	TRBD1	.	TRBV29-1	CSLVGRGRDEQYF	TGCAGCTTAGTAGGCAGGGGGCGCGACGAGCAGTACTTC
TRBJ1-6	TRBD1	many	TRBV7-9	CASSSQGGNSPLHF	TGTGCCAGCAGCTCACAGGGGGGTAATTCACCCCTCCACTTT
TRBJ2-5	TRBD2	few	TRBV7-9	CASSSHSGGQETQYF	TGTGCCAGCAGCTCCCATAGCGGGGGACAAGAGACCCAGTACTTC
TRBJ2-3	.	.	TRBV15	CATSSGSGITDTQYF	TGTGCCACCAGCAGTGGCTCGGGGATTACGGATACGCAGTATTTT
TRBJ2-7	TRBD1	.	TRBV19	CASMGQGVGGSYEQYF	TGTGCCAGTATGGGACAGGGAGTGGGGGGATCCTACGAGCAGTACTTC
TRBJ2-7	TRBD2	.	TRBV7-2	CASSPVGGRSYEQYF	TGTGCCAGCAGCCCGGTGGGCGGGAGGTCCTACGAGCAGTACTTC
TRBJ2-2	.	few	TRBV2	CASSPRQTYGGELFF	TGTGCCAGTAGTCCTCGACAGACCTACGGCGGGGAGCTGTTTTTT
TRBJ1-6	.	few	TRBV2	CASSYRGDNSPLHF	TGTGCCAGCAGTTATCGCGGAGATAATTCACCCCTCCACTTT
TRBJ1-2	.	.	TRBV7-9	CASGTGLLVGGNYGYTF	TGTGCCAGCGGTACGGGACTCTTGGTAGGGGGTAACTATGGCTACACCTTC
TRBJ2-5	.	.	TRBV7-9	CASSFDGGPQETQYF	TGTGCCAGCAGCTTTGATGGCGGACCCCAAGAGACCCAGTACTTC
TRBJ2-6	.	.	TRBV7-2	CASSRSGRGVPGANVLTF	TGTGCCAGCAGCCGCTCGGGCAGGGGAGTTCCTGGGGCCAACGTCCTGACTTTC
TRBJ1-4	.	.	TRBV20-1	CSAPWGNEKLFF	TGCAGTGCTCCCTGGGGTAATGAAAAACTGTTTTTT
TRBJ2-7	.	few	TRBV7-8	CASSLVGRDYEQYF	TGTGCCAGCAGCTTAGTCGGCAGGGACTACGAGCAGTACTTC
TRBJ1-5	TRBD1	.	TRBV24-1	CASSRTGTGESPQHF	TGTGCCAGTAGTAGAACCGGGACAGGGGAATCACCCCAGCATTTT
TRBJ1-4	.	many	TRBV29-1	CSVLGERKLFF	TGCAGCGTTTTGGGGGAGCGAAAACTGTTTTTT
TRBJ1-2	TRBD1	many	TRBV14	CASSRWTGGAYGYTF	TGTGCCAGCAGCCGATGGACAGGGGGCGCTTATGGCTACACCTTC
TRBJ1-4	.	.	TRBV2	CASSEYGLGKLFF	TGTGCCAGCAGTGAATACGGTTTGGGGAAACTGTTTTTT
TRBJ1-2	.	.	TRBV11-2	CASSSLLGDYGYTF	TGTGCCAGCAGCTCCCTATTAGGGGACTATGGCTACACCTTC
TRBJ1-2	.	.	TRBV9	CASRGTVLHLLSYGYTF	TGTGCCAGCAGGGGAACGGTACTACACCTTTTATCCTATGGCTACACCTTC
TRBJ2-2	.	few	TRBV11-2	CASSLVGVGELFF	TGTGCCAGCAGCTTAGTGGGGGTCGGGGAGCTGTTTTTT
TRBJ2-7	.	few	TRBV9	CASSETGGDDEQYF	TGTGCCAGCAGCGAGACTGGAGGGGACGACGAGCAGTACTTC
TRBJ1-4	TRBD1	.	TRBV7-9	CASRAGTGTLFF	TGTGCCAGCAGGGCCGGGACAGGGACACTGTTTTTT
TRBJ2-5	TRBD2	few	TRBV11-2	CASSSGLAGGVETQYF	TGTGCCAGCAGCTCCGGACTAGCGGGAGGGGTAGAGACCCAGTACTTC
TRBJ2-2	.	.	TRBV25-1	CASSLRTTNTGELFF	TGCGCCAGCAGCTTGCGGACAACGAACACCGGGGAGCTGTTTTTT
TRBJ1-1	TRBD1	few	TRBV19	CATGLPGMSTGGTEAFF	TGTGCCACCGGGCTCCCGGGTATGTCGACAGGGGGCACTGAAGCTTTCTTT
TRBJ2-7	TRBD2	.	TRBV7-9	CASSGLAGKGTGEQYF	TGTGCCAGCAGCGGACTAGCGGGGAAAGGTACCGGGGAGCAGTACTTC